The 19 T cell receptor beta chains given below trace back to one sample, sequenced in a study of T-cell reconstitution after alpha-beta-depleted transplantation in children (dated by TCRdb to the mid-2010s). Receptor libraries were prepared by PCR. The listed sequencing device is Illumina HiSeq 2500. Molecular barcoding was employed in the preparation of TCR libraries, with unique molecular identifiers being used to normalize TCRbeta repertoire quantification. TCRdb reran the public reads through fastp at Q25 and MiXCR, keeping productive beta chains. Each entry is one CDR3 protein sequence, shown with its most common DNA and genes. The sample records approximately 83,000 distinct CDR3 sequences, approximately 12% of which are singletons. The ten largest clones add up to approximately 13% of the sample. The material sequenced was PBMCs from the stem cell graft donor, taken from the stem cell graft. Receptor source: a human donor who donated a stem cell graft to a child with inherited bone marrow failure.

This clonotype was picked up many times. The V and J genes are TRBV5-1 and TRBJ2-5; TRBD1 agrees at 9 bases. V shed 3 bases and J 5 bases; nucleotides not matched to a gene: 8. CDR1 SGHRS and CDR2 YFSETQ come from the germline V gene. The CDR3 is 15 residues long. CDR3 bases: TGCGCCAGCAGCTACGGACAGGGGCCCGGGGAGACCCAGTACTTC. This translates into CASSYGQGPGETQYF.

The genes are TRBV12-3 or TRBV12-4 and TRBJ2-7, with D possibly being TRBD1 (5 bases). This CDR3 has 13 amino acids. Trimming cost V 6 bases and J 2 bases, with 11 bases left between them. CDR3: CASRWGPTYEQYF. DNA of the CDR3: TGTGCCAGCAGGTGGGGCCCCACCTACGAGCAGTACTTC.

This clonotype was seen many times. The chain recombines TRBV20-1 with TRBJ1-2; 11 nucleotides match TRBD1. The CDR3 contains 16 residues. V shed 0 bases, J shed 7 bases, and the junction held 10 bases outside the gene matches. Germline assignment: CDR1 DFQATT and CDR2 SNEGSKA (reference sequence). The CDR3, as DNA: TGCAGTGCTAGAGATCGGACAGGGGGCGGTCTGGGTGGCTACACCTTC. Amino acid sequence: CSARDRTGGGLGGYTF.

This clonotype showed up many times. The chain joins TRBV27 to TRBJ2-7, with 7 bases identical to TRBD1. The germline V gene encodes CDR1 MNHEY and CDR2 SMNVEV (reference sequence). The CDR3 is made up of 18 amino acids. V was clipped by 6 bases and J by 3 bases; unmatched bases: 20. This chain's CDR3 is CASSTHRGDNRAFYEQYF. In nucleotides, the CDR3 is TGTGCCAGCAGCACGCACAGGGGTGATAATCGAGCGTTCTACGAGCAGTACTTC.

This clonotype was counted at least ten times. This chain's CDR3 is CASSLVGGPDEAFF. In nucleotides, the CDR3 is TGCGCCAGCAGCTTGGTGGGGGGCCCCGATGAAGCTTTCTTT. This chain uses TRBV5-1 with TRBJ1-1, with D maybe TRBD1 (6 bases). The CDR3 totals 14 residues. V lost 0 bases and J 7 bases, leaving 13 bases between the germline ends. Germline V gene sequence: CDR1 SGHRS, CDR2 YFSETQ. Using reference TRBV5-1 and TRBJ1-1 for the parts outside the CDR3, the full variable domain is KAGVTQTPRYLIKTRGQQVTLSCSPISGHRSVSWYQQTPGQGLQFLFEYFSETQRNKGNFPGRFSGRQFSNSRSEMNVSTLELGDSALYLCASSLVGGPDEAFFGQGTRLTVV.

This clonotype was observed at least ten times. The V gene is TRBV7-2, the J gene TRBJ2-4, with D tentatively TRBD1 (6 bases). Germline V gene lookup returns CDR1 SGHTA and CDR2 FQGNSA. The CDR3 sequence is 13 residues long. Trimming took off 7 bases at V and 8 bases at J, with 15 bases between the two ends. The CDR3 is CASTRGGGDIQYF. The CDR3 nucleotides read TGTGCCAGCACCCGAGGGGGTGGGGACATTCAGTACTTC.

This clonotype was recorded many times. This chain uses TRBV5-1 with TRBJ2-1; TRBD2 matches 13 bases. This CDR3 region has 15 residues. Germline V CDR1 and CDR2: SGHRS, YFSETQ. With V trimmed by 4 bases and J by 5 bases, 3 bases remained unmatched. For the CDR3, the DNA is TGCGCCAGCAGCCCAGGACTAGCGGGAGACAATGAGCAGTTCTTC. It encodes CASSPGLAGDNEQFF.

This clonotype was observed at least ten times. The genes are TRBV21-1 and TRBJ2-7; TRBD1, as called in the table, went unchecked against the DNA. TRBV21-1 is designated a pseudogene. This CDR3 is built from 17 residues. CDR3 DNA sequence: TGTGCCAGCAGCCTTCGCGGGGACACCTCTAGCTCCTACGAGCAGTACTTC. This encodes CASSLRGDTSSSYEQYF.

The CDR3 loop is CASSPPGQGDTGELFF. CDR3 in DNA: TGTGCCAGCAGCCCACCGGGACAGGGGGACACCGGGGAGCTGTTTTTT. The V call is TRBV4-2, the J call TRBJ2-2; 11 nucleotides align to TRBD1. The CDR3 is 16 amino acids. Per the germline V gene, CDR1 is LGHNA and CDR2 is YNFKEQ. With V trimmed by 4 bases and J by 3 bases, 4 bases remained unmatched.

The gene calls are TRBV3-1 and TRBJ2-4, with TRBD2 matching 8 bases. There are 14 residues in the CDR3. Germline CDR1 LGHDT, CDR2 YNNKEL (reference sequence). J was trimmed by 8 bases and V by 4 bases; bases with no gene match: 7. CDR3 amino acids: CASSLSAGADIQYF. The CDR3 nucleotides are TGTGCCAGCAGCCTATCAGCGGGAGCGGACATTCAGTACTTC.

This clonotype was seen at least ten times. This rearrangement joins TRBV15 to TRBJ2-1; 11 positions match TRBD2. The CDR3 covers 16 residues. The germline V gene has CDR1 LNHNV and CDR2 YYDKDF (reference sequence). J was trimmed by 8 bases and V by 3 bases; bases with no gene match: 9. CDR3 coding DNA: TGTGCCACCAGCAGGTTAGCGGGAGGGCCGAGAGATGAGCAGTTCTTC. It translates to CATSRLAGGPRDEQFF.

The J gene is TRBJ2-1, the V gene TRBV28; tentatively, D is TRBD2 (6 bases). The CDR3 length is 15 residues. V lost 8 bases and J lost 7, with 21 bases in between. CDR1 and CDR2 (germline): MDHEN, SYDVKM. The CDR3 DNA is TGTGCCAGCGGCCCGGGGCTCCCGGGACTTAATGAGCAGTTCTTC. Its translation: CASGPGLPGLNEQFF.

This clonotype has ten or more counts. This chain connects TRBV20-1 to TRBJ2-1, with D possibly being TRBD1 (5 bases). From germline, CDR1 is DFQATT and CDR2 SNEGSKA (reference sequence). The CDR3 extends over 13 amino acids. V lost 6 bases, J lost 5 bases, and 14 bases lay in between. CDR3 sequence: CSAPITGDNEQFF. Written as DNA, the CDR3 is TGCAGTGCCCCAATAACAGGAGACAATGAGCAGTTCTTC.

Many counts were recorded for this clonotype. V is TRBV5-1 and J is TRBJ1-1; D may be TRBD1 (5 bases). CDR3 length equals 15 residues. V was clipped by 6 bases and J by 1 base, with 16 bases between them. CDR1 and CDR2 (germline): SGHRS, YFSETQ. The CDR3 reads CASTRDHGRNTEAFF. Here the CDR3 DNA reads TGCGCCAGCACCCGGGACCACGGGAGGAACACTGAAGCTTTCTTT.

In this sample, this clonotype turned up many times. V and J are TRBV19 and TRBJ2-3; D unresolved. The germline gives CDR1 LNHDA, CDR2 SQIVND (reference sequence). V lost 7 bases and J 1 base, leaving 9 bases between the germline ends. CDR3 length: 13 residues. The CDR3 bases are TGTGCCAGTATGAATGACGGCACAGATACGCAGTATTTT. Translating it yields CASMNDGTDTQYF.

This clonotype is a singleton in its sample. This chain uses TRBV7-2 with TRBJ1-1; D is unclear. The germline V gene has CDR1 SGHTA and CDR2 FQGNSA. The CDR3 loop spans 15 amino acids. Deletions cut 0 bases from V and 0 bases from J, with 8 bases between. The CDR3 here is CASSLAQLMNTEAFF. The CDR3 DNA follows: TGTGCCAGCAGCTTAGCGCAACTAATGAACACTGAAGCTTTCTTT.

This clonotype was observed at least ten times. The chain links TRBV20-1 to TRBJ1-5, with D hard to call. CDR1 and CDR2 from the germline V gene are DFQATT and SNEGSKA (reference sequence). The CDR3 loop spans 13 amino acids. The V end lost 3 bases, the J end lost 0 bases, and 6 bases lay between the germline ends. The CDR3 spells CSASLVSNQPQHF. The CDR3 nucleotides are TGCAGTGCTAGTTTAGTTAGCAATCAGCCCCAGCATTTT.

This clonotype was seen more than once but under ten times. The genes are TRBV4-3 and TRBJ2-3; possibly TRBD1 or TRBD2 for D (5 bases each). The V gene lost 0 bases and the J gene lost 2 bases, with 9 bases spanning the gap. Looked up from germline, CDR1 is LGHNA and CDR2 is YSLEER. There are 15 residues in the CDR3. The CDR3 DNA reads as TGCGCCAGCAGCCAAGATCGGGACGCCACAGATACGCAGTATTTT. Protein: CASSQDRDATDTQYF.

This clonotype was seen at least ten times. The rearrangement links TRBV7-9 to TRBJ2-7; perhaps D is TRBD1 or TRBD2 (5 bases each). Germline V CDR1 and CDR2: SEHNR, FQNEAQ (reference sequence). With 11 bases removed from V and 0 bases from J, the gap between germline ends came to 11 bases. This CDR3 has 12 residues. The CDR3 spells CAGGEVSYEQYF. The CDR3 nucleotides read TGTGCCGGGGGAGAAGTCTCCTACGAGCAGTACTTC.